These 18 T cell receptor beta chains originate from one sample sequenced in a study of technical replicates of blood from several donors. Data came from immunoSEQ multiplex PCR; TCRdb stores just in-frame clones and leaves some out. The repertoire has some 12,000 clones, approximately 96% of them found once; the top ten carry approximately 7.2%. The sequencing sample was made of PBMCs. The receptors were gathered from a human donor in good health.

The chain employs TRBV9 and TRBJ1-1; a weak D match, TRBD1 (6 bases). This CDR3 contains 14 residues. Trimming removed 4 bases from V and 0 bases from J, with 10 bases in between. Per germline, CDR1 SGDLS and CDR2 YYNGEE. Written as DNA, the CDR3 is TGTGCCAGCAGCTTACAGGGTTTGAACACTGAAGCTTTCTTT. Amino acid sequence: CASSLQGLNTEAFF.

The rearrangement joins TRBV6-1 to TRBJ2-3; possible D gene TRBD2, 6 bases. Germline CDR1 reads MNHNS; CDR2 reads SASEGT. The CDR3 loop spans 15 amino acids. Trimming stripped 4 bases from V and 2 bases from J, with 13 bases between. The CDR3 loop is CASSGETRITDTQYF. CDR3 bases: TGTGCCAGCAGTGGCGAGACTAGGATCACAGATACGCAGTATTTT.

The chain carries TRBV2 and TRBJ2-2; 9 bases line up with TRBD2. V gave up 7 bases and J gave up 4 bases; unmatched junction bases: 4. In germline, CDR1 is SNHLY, CDR2 FYNNEI. The CDR3 totals 14 residues. CDR3: CASTSGRSTGELFF. The CDR3 DNA reads as TGTGCCAGCACGAGCGGGAGGAGCACCGGGGAGCTGTTTTTT. Filled out from reference TRBV2 and TRBJ2-2, the complete variable domain reads EPEVTQTPSHQVTQMGQEVILRCVPISNHLYFYWYRQILGQKVEFLVSFYNNEISEKSEIFDDQFSVERPDGSNFTLKIRSTKLEDSAMYFCASTSGRSTGELFFGEGSRLTVL.

The V gene is TRBV5-8, the J gene TRBJ2-3; D remains ambiguous. CDR3 length equals 16 residues. Germline V CDR1 and CDR2: SGHTS, YDEGEE. Trimming cost V 0 bases and J 5 bases, with 16 bases left between them. The CDR3, as DNA: TGTGCCAGCAGCTTGGGTGTGACGGCTCACAGAGATACGCAGTATTTT. This translates into CASSLGVTAHRDTQYF.

This clone appeared a single time. In DNA form, the CDR3 reads TGTGCCAGCAGTGATCTAGGGGCGCGCACTGAAGCTTTCTTT. Residues: CASSDLGARTEAFF. This chain joins TRBV6-1 and TRBJ1-1; TRBD1 might be the D (5 bases). Trimming removed 3 bases from V and 4 bases from J, with 12 bases in between. The CDR3 runs to 14 residues. CDR1 MNHNS and CDR2 SASEGT come from the germline V gene.

The chain uses TRBV5-6 and TRBJ1-2, with TRBD1 matching 8 bases. Trimming removed 4 bases from V and 4 bases from J; junction bases left unmatched: 6. The CDR3 totals 14 residues. Germline CDR1 reads SGHDT; CDR2 reads YYEEEE. Here the CDR3 reads CASSRGQGGYGYTF. The CDR3 DNA reads TGTGCCAGCAGCAGAGGACAGGGAGGCTATGGCTACACCTTC.

In this sample, this clone turned up once. J is TRBJ1-1 and V is TRBV5-8, with D unclear. V lost 4 bases and J 0 bases, leaving 7 bases between the germline ends. This CDR3 region has 13 residues. The germline V gene has CDR1 SGHTS and CDR2 YDEGEE. The CDR3 nucleotides are TGTGCCAGCAGCCCCCTTTTGAACACTGAAGCTTTCTTT. Amino acids: CASSPLLNTEAFF. Drawing the rest from reference TRBV5-8 and TRBJ1-1, the complete variable domain is EAGVTQSPTHLIKTRGQQATLRCSPISGHTSVYWYQQALGLGLQFLLWYDEGEERNRGNFPPRFSGRQFPNYSSELNVNALELEDSALYLCASSPLLNTEAFFGQGTRLTVV.

This chain uses TRBV4-2 with TRBJ2-1; 8 positions agree with TRBD2. Per the germline V gene, CDR1 is LGHNA and CDR2 is YNFKEQ. Trimming removed 0 bases from V and 7 bases from J; junction bases left unmatched: 5. The CDR3 covers 15 residues. For the CDR3, the DNA is TGTGCCAGCAGCCAAGAGGGACTAGGTCGTAATGAGCAGTTCTTC. Translating it yields CASSQEGLGRNEQFF.

This clone was detected once. This rearrangement joins TRBV10-1 to TRBJ2-1; D may be TRBD2 (6 bases). Germline CDR1 WNHNN, CDR2 SYGVQD (reference sequence). V was shortened by 0 bases and J by 2 bases, with 11 bases between the two germline ends. The CDR3 consists of 16 residues. The CDR3 DNA reads as TGCGCCAGCAGTGAGTCCGGGGGAGACCCCTACAATGAGCAGTTCTTC. Translating gives CASSESGGDPYNEQFF.

V is TRBV29-1 and J is TRBJ2-7; D not certain. This CDR3 has 12 amino acids. Germline V gene data show CDR1 as SQVTM and CDR2 as ANQGSEA. V was cut by 4 bases and J by 2 bases, with 9 bases left in between. The CDR3 sequence: CSVGGGAYEQYF. As DNA, the CDR3 is TGCAGCGTTGGCGGCGGAGCCTACGAGCAGTACTTC.

The chain combines TRBV14 with TRBJ2-3; 9 positions match TRBD2. Germline lookup yields CDR1 SGHDN and CDR2 FVKESK. The length of the CDR3 is 16 residues. J gave up 2 bases and V 1 base, and 4 bases lay outside the gene matches. The CDR3 loop reads CASSQVAGLATDTQYF. The CDR3 coding sequence is TGTGCCAGCAGCCAAGTTGCGGGACTAGCCACAGATACGCAGTATTTT.

CDR3 residues: CASSLRQGAHNEQFF. The CDR3 DNA reads TGTGCCAGCAGCCTAAGACAGGGGGCACACAATGAGCAGTTCTTC. The chain employs TRBV14 and TRBJ2-1, with 10 bases identical to TRBD1. The V and J ends lost 4 bases and 5 bases, in that order; junction bases with no gene match: 5. CDR1 SGHDN and CDR2 FVKESK come from the germline V gene. CDR3 length: 15 amino acids.

The chain couples TRBV5-6 to TRBJ1-4; 10 bases align to TRBD1. Germline V gene lookup returns CDR1 SGHDT and CDR2 YYEEEE. CDR3 length equals 15 residues. J lost 7 bases, V lost 3 bases, and 6 bases had no gene match. The CDR3 is CASSSEGQGGEKLFF. As DNA, the CDR3 is TGTGCCAGCAGCTCAGAAGGACAGGGGGGTGAAAAACTGTTTTTT.

The chain links TRBV29-1 to TRBJ2-7, with D uncertain. V was trimmed by 2 bases and J by 9 bases, leaving 17 bases between them. The CDR3 sequence is 13 residues long. Germline V CDR1 and CDR2: SQVTM, ANQGSEA. The DNA for the CDR3 is TGCAGCGTTGAATCCCCCACCGTCGGTGGGCAGTACTTC. It yields the protein CSVESPTVGGQYF.

The rearrangement joins TRBV28 to TRBJ1-1, with D possibly TRBD1 on 6 matching bases. V lost 3 bases and J lost 3, with 14 bases in between. The CDR3 is 15 residues long. Looked up from germline, CDR1 is MDHEN and CDR2 is SYDVKM. CDR3 sequence reads: CASSFHSGGHTEAFF. In DNA, the CDR3 is TGTGCCAGCAGTTTCCACAGCGGGGGGCACACTGAAGCTTTCTTT.

This clone was seen a single time. This chain uses TRBV7-7 with TRBJ2-1; TRBD2 is a possible D gene (5 bases). Looked up from germline, CDR1 is SSHAT and CDR2 is FNYEAQ (reference sequence). The CDR3 contains 14 residues. Trimming pared 1 base from V and 6 bases from J, leaving 10 bases between. The CDR3 here is CASSLVPTSNEQFF. CDR3 DNA: TGTGCCAGCAGCTTAGTCCCCACTAGCAATGAGCAGTTCTTC.

The chain links TRBV19 to TRBJ1-2; 8 bases are shared with TRBD1. V trimming: 4 bases; J trimming: 4 bases; junction bases outside the gene matches: 2. Germline-derived CDR1 and CDR2 are LNHDA and SQIVND (reference sequence). The CDR3 sequence is 13 residues long. CDR3 nucleotide sequence: TGTGCCAGTAGTAACGGACAGGGCTATGGCTACACCTTC. Translated, it gives CASSNGQGYGYTF.

The chain has TRBV6-1 and TRBJ2-4, with D perhaps matching TRBD1 (7 bases). V dropped 1 base and J dropped 3 bases, with 19 bases sitting between them. The V gene's germline CDR1 is MNHNS and CDR2 SASEGT. This CDR3 is built from 18 residues. CDR3: CASSEGFRGDRGKNIQYF. The CDR3 nucleotides are TGTGCCAGCAGTGAAGGGTTCAGGGGGGACCGGGGCAAAAACATTCAGTACTTC.